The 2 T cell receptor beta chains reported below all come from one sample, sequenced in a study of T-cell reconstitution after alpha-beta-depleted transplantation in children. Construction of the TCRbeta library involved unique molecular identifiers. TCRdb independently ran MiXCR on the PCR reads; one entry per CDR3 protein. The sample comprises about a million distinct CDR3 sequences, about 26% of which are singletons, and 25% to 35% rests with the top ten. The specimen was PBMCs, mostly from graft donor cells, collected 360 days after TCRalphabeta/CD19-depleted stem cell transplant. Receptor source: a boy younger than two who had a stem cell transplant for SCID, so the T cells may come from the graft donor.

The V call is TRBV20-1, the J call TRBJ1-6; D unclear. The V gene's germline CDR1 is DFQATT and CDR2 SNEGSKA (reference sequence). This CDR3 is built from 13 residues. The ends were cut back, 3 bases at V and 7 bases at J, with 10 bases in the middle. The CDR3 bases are TGCAGTGCTAGGCCCGGGGAAAATTCACCCCTCCACTTT. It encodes CSARPGENSPLHF.

The CDR3 sequence: CASSQERGPNPTNNEQFF. CDR3 in DNA: TGTGCCAGCAGCCAAGAGAGGGGCCCTAACCCCACCAACAATGAGCAGTTCTTC. The chain links TRBV4-2 to TRBJ2-1, with D perhaps TRBD1 or TRBD2 (5 bases each). Germline-derived CDR1 and CDR2 are LGHNA and YNFKEQ. Trimming removed 0 bases from V and 5 bases from J, with 20 bases in between. The CDR3 sequence is 18 residues long.